These 3 T cell receptor beta chains were sequenced from one sample in a study of blood T cell repertoires in COVID-19. Profiled with immunoSEQ multiplex PCR; TCRdb holds only in-frame clones, not every one. This sample has almost 40,000 clones, with 75% to 90% found just once. The specimen sequenced was peripheral blood. These receptor sequences come from a man aged 55 to 70 with acute or convalescent COVID-19.

Only a few counts were recorded for this clone. The chain employs TRBV19 and TRBJ1-1; TRBD1 matches at 7 bases. The CDR3 covers 16 residues. Germline CDR1 is LNHDA and CDR2 is SQIVND (reference sequence). V shed 4 bases and J 4 bases; nucleotides not matched to a gene: 12. Here the CDR3 DNA reads TGTGCCAGTAGTACACGACAGGGTTTCTCAAGCACTGAAGCTTTCTTT. Its protein is CASSTRQGFSSTEAFF.

The chain links TRBV11-2 to TRBJ2-1; D possibly corresponds to TRBD2 (5 bases). Germline V gene data show CDR1 as SGHAT and CDR2 as FQNNGV. The ends were cut back, 5 bases at V and 2 bases at J, with 10 bases in the middle. This CDR3 is built from 14 residues. The chain's CDR3 is CASSPRAPYNEQFF. For the CDR3, the DNA is TGTGCCAGCAGCCCGAGGGCACCCTACAATGAGCAGTTCTTC.

The chain links TRBV19 to TRBJ2-7; D might be TRBD1 (8 bases). CDR3 length: 13 amino acids. Germline loops: CDR1 LNHDA, CDR2 SQIVND (reference sequence). Trimming cost V 11 bases and J 2 bases, with 16 bases left between them. The CDR3 loop reads CAGHRGGTYEQYF. In DNA, the CDR3 is TGTGCCGGCCACAGGGGGGGTACCTACGAGCAGTACTTC.